The 17 T cell receptor beta chains presented below share a single source sample, sequenced in a study of T-cell memory formation after mild COVID-19. TCRdb re-called the 5' RACE reads through MiXCR, storing one row per CDR3 protein. The sample comprises around 320,000 distinct CDR3 sequences, approximately 29% of which are singletons, and roughly 14% rests with the top ten. The sample taken for sequencing was PBMCs or a T cell subset sorted from them (not recorded which). The receptors originated from an adult woman who had mild COVID-19 (a few samples of this study predate the infection). Cell type and time point are not known.

This clonotype has a handful of counts. The V gene is TRBV29-1, the J gene TRBJ1-1; D uncertain. The germline V and J ends were trimmed by 4 bases and 0 bases, with 9 bases remaining between them. The germline V gene has CDR1 SQVTM and CDR2 ANQGSEA. This CDR3 has 13 residues. This CDR3 is CSVATALNTEAFF. CDR3 coding DNA: TGCAGCGTTGCAACAGCTTTGAACACTGAAGCTTTCTTT.

This clonotype was found a few times. The J gene is TRBJ2-2, the V gene TRBV7-3, with D perhaps matching TRBD2 (6 bases). Germline CDR1 SGHTA, CDR2 FQGTGA. V lost 0 bases to trimming and J lost 0 bases, with 11 bases between them. This CDR3 has 17 amino acids. The CDR3 sequence: CASSLTGGTSNTGELFF. CDR3 nucleotides: TGTGCCAGCAGCTTAACGGGGGGAACGTCGAACACCGGGGAGCTGTTTTTT.

The rearrangement links TRBV19 to TRBJ2-7; D possibly corresponds to TRBD2 (5 bases). Trimming removed 6 bases from V and 7 bases from J, with 10 bases in between. The CDR3 contains 11 residues. CDR1 and CDR2 from the germline V gene are LNHDA and SQIVND (reference sequence). The DNA for the CDR3 is TGTGCCAGTAGAGGAGCGGAGGAGCAGTACTTC. This encodes CASRGAEEQYF.

This clonotype has a handful of counts. The chain uses TRBV30 and TRBJ2-7, with D hard to call. This CDR3 is built from 12 residues. Trimming removed 5 bases at V and 0 bases at J, with 8 bases between. CDR1 is GTSNPN, CDR2 SVGIG, per germline (reference sequence). The CDR3 here is CAWGRSSYEQYF. The CDR3, as DNA: TGTGCCTGGGGACGGAGCTCCTACGAGCAGTACTTC.

This clonotype has a handful of counts. The V call is TRBV12-3 or TRBV12-4, the J call TRBJ2-2; the D gene is possibly TRBD2 (5 bases). The CDR3 runs to 13 residues. Deletions cut 8 bases from V and 5 bases from J, with 12 bases between. CDR3 in amino acids: CASQDPGTGELFF. DNA of the CDR3: TGTGCCAGCCAGGATCCGGGAACCGGGGAGCTGTTTTTT.

V and J are TRBV5-6 and TRBJ2-3, with D unresolved. Germline V lookup: CDR1 SGHDT, CDR2 YYEEEE. The CDR3 runs to 13 residues. Trimming removed 2 bases from V and 2 bases from J, with 6 bases in between. The CDR3 DNA sequence: TGTGCCAGCAGCTTCGGGCCCACAGATACGCAGTATTTT. Encoded protein: CASSFGPTDTQYF.

This clonotype was seen a handful of times. The chain carries TRBV6-6 and TRBJ1-1, with no clear D. Germline CDR1 reads MNHNY; CDR2 reads SVGAGI (reference sequence). Trimming left V 0 bases short and J 5 bases short, with 10 bases between. The CDR3 contains 14 residues. DNA for the CDR3: TGTGCCAGCAGTTACTCAGCGGAGGGAACTGAAGCTTTCTTT. Its translation is CASSYSAEGTEAFF.

This clonotype was observed a few times. V usage is TRBV6-2 or TRBV6-3 and J usage is TRBJ2-1; D gene uncertain. CDR3 length: 12 residues. Trimming cost V 8 bases and J 8 bases, with 13 bases left between them. CDR1 is MNHEY and CDR2 is SVGEGT in the germline V gene. For the CDR3, the DNA is TGTGCCAGCGGCCCGTTACGAGATGAGCAGTTCTTC. Its protein is CASGPLRDEQFF.

This clonotype was recorded a few times. The genes are TRBV29-1 and TRBJ1-2, with unresolved D. This CDR3 is built from 14 residues. The V and J ends lost 4 bases and 8 bases respectively, with 20 bases between them. Germline CDR1 reads SQVTM; CDR2 reads ANQGSEA. The CDR3 spells CSVVPGLPPGGYTF. CDR3 coding DNA: TGCAGCGTTGTTCCGGGCCTCCCTCCCGGGGGCTACACCTTC.

In this sample, this clonotype turned up many times. The rearrangement uses TRBV29-1 and TRBJ2-3, with D possibly matching TRBD1 (5 bases). Germline CDR1 is SQVTM and CDR2 is ANQGSEA. V was cut by 4 bases and J by 0 bases, with 17 bases left in between. The CDR3 spans 16 residues. CDR3 DNA: TGCAGCGTTGTTCTCCTAGGGGATTTGAGCACAGATACGCAGTATTTT. Its translation is CSVVLLGDLSTDTQYF.

A few counts support this clonotype. The chain links TRBV12-5 to TRBJ1-2, with D uncertain. Germline V gene sequence: CDR1 LGHNT, CDR2 FRNRAP. Trimming pared 0 bases from V and 5 bases from J, leaving 22 bases between. The length of the CDR3 is 18 residues. The CDR3 loop is CASGLVALDGWGGYGYTF. The CDR3 DNA follows: TGTGCTAGTGGTTTGGTAGCCCTTGATGGTTGGGGTGGATATGGCTACACCTTC.

This clonotype was seen just once. The rearrangement joins TRBV9 to TRBJ2-5, with TRBD2 identical over 13 bases. The CDR3 runs to 16 residues. Unmatched junction bases numbered 6, after V lost 2 bases and J lost 5 bases. Germline CDR1 and CDR2: SGDLS and YYNGEE. The CDR3 coding sequence is TGTGCCAGCAGCGTCACTAGCGGGGGGGCCTTTGAGACCCAGTACTTC. This translates into CASSVTSGGAFETQYF. Variable domain in full (rest from reference TRBV9 and TRBJ2-5): DSGVTQTPKHLITATGQRVTLRCSPRSGDLSVYWYQQSLDQGLQFLIQYYNGEERAKGNILERFSAQQFPDLHSELNLSSLELGDSALYFCASSVTSGGAFETQYFGPGTRLLVL.

The sample holds a few counts of this clonotype. The chain is built from TRBV2 and TRBJ2-7; D gene unclear. Germline CDR1 SNHLY, CDR2 FYNNEI. The CDR3 runs to 12 residues. Trimming left V 3 bases short and J 3 bases short, with 6 bases between. As DNA, the CDR3 is TGTGCCAGCAGTGATAGGGTCTACGAGCAGTACTTC. It codes for CASSDRVYEQYF.

There are a few counts of this clonotype. The chain employs TRBV18 and TRBJ1-1; D is unresolved. Germline-derived CDR1 and CDR2 are KGHSH and LQKENI. V gave up 1 base and J gave up 0 bases, with 9 bases separating them. The CDR3 is 15 amino acids. This CDR3 reads CASSPHGVLNTEAFF. DNA of the CDR3: TGTGCCAGCTCACCACACGGGGTCTTGAACACTGAAGCTTTCTTT.

This chain connects TRBV7-2 to TRBJ2-7; 7 nucleotides line up with TRBD1. From germline, CDR1 is SGHTA and CDR2 FQGNSA. CDR3 length: 14 residues. V dropped 2 bases and J dropped 6; count of bases not matched to a gene: 7. The CDR3 DNA is TGTGCCAGCAGCTTAAGACAGGGAGCGATCGAGCAGTACTTC. This sequence encodes CASSLRQGAIEQYF.

This clonotype has ten or more counts. The chain uses TRBV7-2 and TRBJ2-3, with 13 nucleotides matching TRBD2. The CDR3 contains 15 residues. V was clipped by 9 bases and J by 6 bases; unmatched bases: 9. Germline V CDR1 and CDR2: SGHTA, FQGNSA. CDR3 sequence: CASTSGRASQDTQYF. The DNA for the CDR3 is TGTGCCAGTACTAGCGGGAGGGCCTCACAGGATACGCAGTATTTT.

The CDR3 protein is CASSQQGPTGELFF. The CDR3 nucleotides read TGCGCCAGCAGCCAACAGGGTCCCACCGGGGAGCTGTTTTTT. This chain connects TRBV4-1 to TRBJ2-2; D possibly corresponds to TRBD1 (5 bases). Trimming left V 2 bases short and J 4 bases short, with 8 bases between. The CDR3 contains 14 residues. Germline CDR1 reads MGHRA; CDR2 reads YSYEKL.